These 28 T cell receptor beta chains were sequenced from one sample in a study of blood T cell repertoires in COVID-19. Only in-frame clones appear in the TCRdb table, and some are missing; sequencing was by immunoSEQ multiplex PCR. In the table there are about 170,000 clones, about 80% of which are singletons. Sequencing was done on a sample of peripheral blood. Receptors were obtained from a human donor with acute or convalescent COVID-19. The donor label of this sample is uncertain.

This chain links TRBV11-2 with TRBJ1-5; tentative D call: TRBD1 (6 bases). The germline gives CDR1 SGHAT, CDR2 FQNNGV. V lost 5 bases to trimming and J lost 4 bases, with 9 bases between them. The CDR3 totals 13 residues. CDR3 amino acids: CASSVDRNQPQHF. In DNA, the CDR3 is TGTGCCAGCAGCGTCGACAGGAATCAGCCCCAGCATTTT.

The gene calls are TRBV7-9 and TRBJ2-3; the match to TRBD2 covers 7 bases. V gave up 0 bases and J gave up 9 bases; unmatched junction bases: 3. Germline V gene lookup returns CDR1 SEHNR and CDR2 FQNEAQ (reference sequence). The CDR3 is made up of 13 amino acids. CDR3 loop: CASSLAWEGTQYF. Here the CDR3 DNA reads TGTGCCAGCAGCTTAGCGTGGGAGGGGACGCAGTATTTT. Variable domain in full (rest from reference TRBV7-9 and TRBJ2-3): DTGVSQNPRHKITKRGQNVTFRCDPISEHNRLYWYRQTLGQGPEFLTYFQNEAQLEKSRLLSDRFSAERPKGSFSTLEIQRTEQGDSAMYLCASSLAWEGTQYFGPGTRLTVL.

The chain joins TRBV19 to TRBJ2-2, with 7 bases identical to TRBD2. V lost 2 bases and J lost 6; bases outside the gene matches: 3. Germline assignment: CDR1 LNHDA and CDR2 SQIVND (reference sequence). This CDR3 has 14 amino acids. CDR3 DNA sequence: TGTGCCAGTAGTATACGCGGGGGATCCGGGGAGCTGTTTTTT. Amino acids: CASSIRGGSGELFF. The full variable domain, rest sourced from reference TRBV19 and TRBJ2-2, is DGGITQSPKYLFRKEGQNVTLSCEQNLNHDAMYWYRQDPGQGLRLIYYSQIVNDFQKGDIAEGYSVSREKKESFPLTVTSAQKNPTAFYLCASSIRGGSGELFFGEGSRLTVL.

The genes are TRBV5-1 and TRBJ1-4; TRBD1 might be the D (6 bases). The CDR3 loop spans 15 amino acids. V lost 4 bases, J lost 8 bases, and 18 bases lay in between. The V gene's germline CDR1 is SGHRS and CDR2 YFSETQ. Here the CDR3 DNA reads TGCGCCAGCAGCCCCCGGGGGGGGGCGCAGGAAAAACTGTTTTTT. It specifies CASSPRGGAQEKLFF.

This clone was seen only once. CDR3 amino acids: CASTPSDRSSNQPQHF. CDR3 sequence (DNA): TGTGCCAGTACCCCCTCGGACAGGTCTAGCAATCAGCCCCAGCATTTT. The V and J genes are TRBV19 and TRBJ1-5, with 7 nucleotides matching TRBD1. The germline V gene encodes CDR1 LNHDA and CDR2 SQIVND (reference sequence). This CDR3 is 16 amino acids long. V lost 7 bases to trimming and J lost 0 bases; unmatched junction nucleotides: 9.

This chain links TRBV18 with TRBJ1-1; 8 nucleotides align to TRBD1. Germline lookup yields CDR1 KGHSH and CDR2 LQKENI. The CDR3 consists of 17 residues. V dropped 0 bases and J dropped 3; count of bases not matched to a gene: 9. The CDR3 region has the DNA TGTGCCAGCTCACCACCGCGGACAGGGACGAGTCACACTGAAGCTTTCTTT. Translated, it gives CASSPPRTGTSHTEAFF.

The chain has TRBV5-4 and TRBJ2-1, with 7 bases identical to TRBD1. Germline CDR1 is SGHNT and CDR2 is YYREEE (reference sequence). The CDR3 is made up of 15 amino acids. Losses at the gene ends were 0 bases for V and 0 bases for J; bases not matched to a gene: 0. DNA for the CDR3: TGTGCCAGCAGCTTGGACAGGGGCTCCTACAATGAGCAGTTCTTC. Translating gives CASSLDRGSYNEQFF.

This chain joins TRBV30 and TRBJ2-1, with 12 bases lining up with TRBD2. The J segment lost 10 bases and the V segment lost 6 bases, leaving 7 bases of the junction unmatched. Germline V CDR1 and CDR2: GTSNPN, SVGIG (reference sequence). CDR3 size: 13 residues. The CDR3 DNA reads TGTGCCTGTCTAGCGGGAGGGCCGGGAGAGCAGTTCTTC. It is translated as CACLAGGPGEQFF.

The V call is TRBV5-1, the J call TRBJ1-3; no clear D. The V gene lost 4 bases and the J gene lost 0 bases, with 8 bases spanning the gap. Germline CDR1 and CDR2: SGHRS and YFSETQ. The CDR3 sequence is 14 residues long. The CDR3 here is CASSEDSSGNTIYF. CDR3 nucleotides: TGCGCCAGCAGCGAAGACTCCTCTGGAAACACCATATATTTT.

This CDR3 reads CASSPDRGNQPQHF. CDR3 DNA: TGTGCCAGCTCACCGGACCGAGGGAATCAGCCCCAGCATTTT. This rearrangement joins TRBV18 to TRBJ1-5; D is uncertain. Germline assignment: CDR1 KGHSH and CDR2 LQKENI. V was trimmed by 3 bases and J by 4 bases, leaving 10 bases between them. This CDR3 contains 14 residues.

This clone was recorded once. The chain links TRBV5-1 to TRBJ1-6; D remains ambiguous. Germline V gene lookup returns CDR1 SGHRS and CDR2 YFSETQ. CDR3 length: 13 residues. Trimming removed 0 bases from V and 7 bases from J, with 5 bases in between. The CDR3 reads CASSLGENSPLHF. The CDR3 nucleotides read TGCGCCAGCAGCTTGGGGGAGAATTCACCCCTCCACTTT.

V and J are TRBV5-6 and TRBJ1-6; the D gene is possibly TRBD1 (6 bases). Germline CDR1 is SGHDT and CDR2 is YYEEEE. This CDR3 contains 15 residues. V dropped 0 bases and J dropped 12 bases, with 16 bases sitting between them. The CDR3 region has the DNA TGTGCCAGCAGCTTGGGTCGGCAGGGGAGGGGACCCCTCCACTTT. It translates to CASSLGRQGRGPLHF.

The rearrangement links TRBV11-2 to TRBJ2-5, with 11 bases identical to TRBD2. CDR1 is SGHAT and CDR2 is FQNNGV in the germline V gene. CDR3 length: 15 amino acids. V was clipped by 5 bases and J by 9 bases; unmatched bases: 11. CDR3 sequence (DNA): TGTGCCAGCAGCCGAGGGACTAGCGGAGGGGTAGCCCAGTACTTC. Protein: CASSRGTSGGVAQYF.

CDR3 DNA: TGTGCCAGCAGTGAAGGACAGGGTTCACGGGGTTACGAGCAGTACTTC. Protein product: CASSEGQGSRGYEQYF. V and J are TRBV6-1 and TRBJ2-7, with 7 bases lining up with TRBD1. The CDR3 spans 16 residues. V was clipped by 1 base and J by 4 bases; unmatched bases: 10. Germline lookup yields CDR1 MNHNS and CDR2 SASEGT.

The genes are TRBV9 and TRBJ2-3, with D perhaps matching TRBD2 (6 bases). The V gene lost 2 bases and the J gene lost 0 bases, with 13 bases spanning the gap. Germline CDR1 reads SGDLS; CDR2 reads YYNGEE. The CDR3 runs 16 residues. In DNA, the CDR3 is TGTGCCAGCAGCGTCTTCGGGACTCAGAGCACAGATACGCAGTATTTT. This gives the protein CASSVFGTQSTDTQYF.

The chain combines TRBV28 with TRBJ2-2; D is perhaps TRBD1 (6 bases). Germline V gene sequence: CDR1 MDHEN, CDR2 SYDVKM. The CDR3 totals 14 residues. The ends were cut back, 2 bases at V and 4 bases at J, with 8 bases in the middle. The CDR3 sequence is CASSLTGSTGELFF. The CDR3 DNA reads as TGTGCCAGCAGTTTAACAGGGAGCACCGGGGAGCTGTTTTTT.

The chain recombines TRBV7-9 with TRBJ1-6, with TRBD1 matching over 7 bases. CDR3 length equals 17 residues. Per the germline V gene, CDR1 is SEHNR and CDR2 is FQNEAQ (reference sequence). The J segment lost 10 bases and the V segment lost 4 bases, leaving 16 bases of the junction unmatched. The CDR3 DNA is TGTGCCAGCAGCTCCCCTCAACTTTGGGACAGCAGCTCACCCCTCCACTTT. Translated: CASSSPQLWDSSSPLHF.

The chain combines TRBV19 with TRBJ2-7, with TRBD1 matching 7 bases. V dropped 1 base and J dropped 6; count of bases not matched to a gene: 12. The V gene's germline CDR1 is LNHDA and CDR2 SQIVND (reference sequence). This CDR3 has 16 residues. In nucleotides, the CDR3 is TGTGCCAGTAGTATAGTGAAAGGGACAGCGGCATCCGAGCAGTACTTC. Translated: CASSIVKGTAASEQYF.

Notes on this clone: Other DNA sequences of this sample code for an identical CDR3. The chain employs TRBV5-1 and TRBJ1-2; D possibly corresponds to TRBD1 (5 bases). Germline CDR1 SGHRS, CDR2 YFSETQ. This CDR3 is 13 amino acids long. Trimming pared 0 bases from V and 6 bases from J, leaving 9 bases between. In DNA, the CDR3 is TGCGCCAGCAGCTTGGTTGGGGCGGATGGCTACACCTTC. Translation gives CASSLVGADGYTF.

The chain carries TRBV6-5 and TRBJ2-7, with 13 bases lining up with TRBD2. The V segment lost 5 bases and the J segment 6 bases; nucleotides outside the gene matches: 7. The germline V gene encodes CDR1 MNHEY and CDR2 SVGAGI. The CDR3 is 15 residues long. CDR3 nucleotides: TGTGCCAGCAGTCTACGGACTAGCGGGAGTTCCGAGCAGTACTTC. It specifies CASSLRTSGSSEQYF.

The V gene is TRBV2, the J gene TRBJ1-1; 7 bases match TRBD1. This CDR3 spans 13 amino acids. V was pared by 11 bases and J by 3 bases, with 9 bases of the junction left unmatched. CDR1 is SNHLY and CDR2 is FYNNEI in the germline V gene. CDR3 region: CAGTLDRYTEAFF. The DNA of the CDR3 is TGTGCCGGCACCCTGGACAGGTACACTGAAGCTTTCTTT.

The chain combines TRBV11-2 with TRBJ2-5, with D perhaps matching TRBD1 (6 bases). The CDR3 contains 16 residues. V was pared by 3 bases and J by 5 bases, with 19 bases between. Germline CDR1 SGHAT, CDR2 FQNNGV. The CDR3, as DNA: TGTGCCAGCAGCTTTACCGGGCCTCTAAGGGGGGAGACCCAGTACTTC. Amino acids: CASSFTGPLRGETQYF.

This clone was observed a handful of times. J is TRBJ1-5 and V is TRBV5-6; 8 positions match TRBD1. The CDR3 consists of 16 residues. CDR1 and CDR2 (germline): SGHDT, YYEEEE. Trimming at V came to 4 bases and at J to 0 bases, leaving 6 bases not matched to a gene. The CDR3 region has the DNA TGTGCCAGCAGCCCGGGGACAGGTTCTAGCAATCAGCCCCAGCATTTT. Translation: CASSPGTGSSNQPQHF.

This clone came up a few times. The chain joins TRBV10-1 to TRBJ2-5; tentative D call: TRBD2 (7 bases). Trimming pared 0 bases from V and 1 base from J, leaving 12 bases between. The CDR3 consists of 16 residues. Germline-derived CDR1 and CDR2 are WNHNN and SYGVQD (reference sequence). As DNA, the CDR3 is TGCGCCAGCAGTGAGTCGCCGGGGGGCCCCCAAGAGACCCAGTACTTC. This sequence encodes CASSESPGGPQETQYF.

This chain joins TRBV3-1 (or the pseudogene TRBV3-2) and TRBJ2-1, with 8 bases lining up with TRBD1. The CDR3 covers 15 residues. V was pared by 4 bases and J by 6 bases, with 8 bases of the junction left unmatched. CDR1 and CDR2 from the germline V gene are LGHDT and YNNKEL (reference sequence). CDR3 DNA: TGTGCCAGCAGCCCCGCAGGGGGCCAAGGCAATGAGCAGTTCTTC. It codes for CASSPAGGQGNEQFF.

The V and J genes are TRBV10-3 and TRBJ2-2; tentative D call: TRBD1 (5 bases). The CDR3 covers 14 residues. The V end lost 3 bases, the J end lost 5 bases, and 10 bases lay between the germline ends. CDR1 is ENHRY and CDR2 is SYGVKD in the germline V gene. The DNA for the CDR3 is TGTGCCATCAGTGATCCAGGGATGACCGGGGAGCTGTTTTTT. It is translated as CAISDPGMTGELFF.

The chain is built from TRBV27 and TRBJ1-6, with TRBD1 identical over 8 bases. V lost 2 bases, J lost 0 bases, and 6 bases stayed unmatched. The germline V gene encodes CDR1 MNHEY and CDR2 SMNVEV (reference sequence). The CDR3 length is 18 residues. Written as DNA, the CDR3 is TGTGCCAGCAGTTTAAGGGGGACAGGAAACTCCTATAATTCACCCCTCCACTTT. Amino acids: CASSLRGTGNSYNSPLHF.

The rearrangement links TRBV28 to TRBJ2-5; 8 bases map to TRBD1. Germline lookup yields CDR1 MDHEN and CDR2 SYDVKM. The CDR3 is 15 amino acids. With 4 bases clipped from V and 3 bases from J, the junction kept 7 bases outside the gene matches. Written as DNA, the CDR3 is TGTGCCAGCAGTTCCCCTCCGGGACAGGAAGAGACCCAGTACTTC. It is translated as CASSSPPGQEETQYF.